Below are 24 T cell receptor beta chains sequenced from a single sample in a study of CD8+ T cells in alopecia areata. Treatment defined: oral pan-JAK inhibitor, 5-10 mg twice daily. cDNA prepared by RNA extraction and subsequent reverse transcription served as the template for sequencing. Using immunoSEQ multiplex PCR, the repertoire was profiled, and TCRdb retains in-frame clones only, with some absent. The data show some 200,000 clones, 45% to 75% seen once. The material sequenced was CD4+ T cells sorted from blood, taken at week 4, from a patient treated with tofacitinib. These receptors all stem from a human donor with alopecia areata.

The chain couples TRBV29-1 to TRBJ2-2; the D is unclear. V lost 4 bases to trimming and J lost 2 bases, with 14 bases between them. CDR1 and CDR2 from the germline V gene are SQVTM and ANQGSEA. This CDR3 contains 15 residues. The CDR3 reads CSVVISGGNTGELFF. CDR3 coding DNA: TGCAGCGTTGTCATCTCCGGCGGAAACACCGGGGAGCTGTTTTTT.

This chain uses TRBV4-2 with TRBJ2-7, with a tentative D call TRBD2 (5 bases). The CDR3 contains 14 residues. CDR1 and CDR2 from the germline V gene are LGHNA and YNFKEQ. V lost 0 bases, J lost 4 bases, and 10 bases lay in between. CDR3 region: CASSQDDRGYEQYF. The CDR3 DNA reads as TGTGCCAGCAGCCAAGACGATCGGGGTTACGAGCAGTACTTC.

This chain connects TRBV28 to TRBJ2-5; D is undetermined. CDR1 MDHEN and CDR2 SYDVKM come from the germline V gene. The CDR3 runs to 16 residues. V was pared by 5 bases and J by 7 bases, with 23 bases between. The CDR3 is CASSQGIGPQRWTQYF. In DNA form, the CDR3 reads TGTGCCAGCAGTCAAGGAATTGGACCGCAAAGATGGACCCAGTACTTC.

Here the CDR3 DNA reads TGTGCCAGCAGCCCCCAGTGGGGGTATGGCTACACCTTC. Translating it yields CASSPQWGYGYTF. The V and J genes are TRBV28 and TRBJ1-2; tentative D call: TRBD1 (5 bases). Germline V lookup: CDR1 MDHEN, CDR2 SYDVKM. The V end lost 6 bases, the J end lost 5 bases, and 13 bases lay between the germline ends. This CDR3 comprises 13 residues.

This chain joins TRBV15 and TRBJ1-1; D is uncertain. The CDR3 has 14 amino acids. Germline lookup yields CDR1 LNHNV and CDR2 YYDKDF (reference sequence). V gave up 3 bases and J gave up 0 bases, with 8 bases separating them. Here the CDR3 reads CATSRGGMNTEAFF. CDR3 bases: TGTGCCACCAGCAGGGGAGGGATGAACACTGAAGCTTTCTTT. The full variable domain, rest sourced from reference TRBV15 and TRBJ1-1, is DAMVIQNPRYQVTQFGKPVTLSCSQTLNHNVMYWYQQKSSQAPKLLFHYYDKDFNNEADTPDNFQSRRPNTSFCFLDIRSPGLGDTAMYLCATSRGGMNTEAFFGQGTRLTVV.

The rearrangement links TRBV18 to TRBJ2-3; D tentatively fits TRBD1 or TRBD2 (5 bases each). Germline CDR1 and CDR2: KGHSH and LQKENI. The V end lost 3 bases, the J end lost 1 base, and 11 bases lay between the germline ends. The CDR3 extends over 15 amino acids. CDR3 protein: CASSPSRGGTDTQYF. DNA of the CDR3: TGTGCCAGCTCACCCTCCCGAGGGGGCACAGATACGCAGTATTTT.

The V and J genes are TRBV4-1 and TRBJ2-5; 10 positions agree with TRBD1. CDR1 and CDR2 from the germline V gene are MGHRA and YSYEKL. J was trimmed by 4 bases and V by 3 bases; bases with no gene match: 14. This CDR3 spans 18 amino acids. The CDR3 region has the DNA TGCGCCAGCAGCCACCTAGGCCGGGACAGGGGACGTGGAGAGACCCAGTACTTC. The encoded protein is CASSHLGRDRGRGETQYF.

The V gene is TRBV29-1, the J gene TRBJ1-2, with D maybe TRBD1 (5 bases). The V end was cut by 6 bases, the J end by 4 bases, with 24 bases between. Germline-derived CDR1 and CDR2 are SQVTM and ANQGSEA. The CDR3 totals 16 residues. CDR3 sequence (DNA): TGCAGCGTGCACGGGGCGGGGTCCCCTACGTCCTATGGCTACACCTTC. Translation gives CSVHGAGSPTSYGYTF. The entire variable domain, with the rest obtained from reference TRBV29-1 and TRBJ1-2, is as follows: SAVISQKPSRDICQRGTSLTIQCQVDSQVTMMFWYRQQPGQSLTLIATANQGSEATYESGFVIDKFPISRPNLTFSTLTVSNMSPEDSSIYLCSVHGAGSPTSYGYTFGSGTRLTVV.

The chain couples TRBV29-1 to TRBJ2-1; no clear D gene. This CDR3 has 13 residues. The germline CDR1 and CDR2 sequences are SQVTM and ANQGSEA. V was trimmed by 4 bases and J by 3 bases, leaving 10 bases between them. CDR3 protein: CSVVGRNYNEQFF. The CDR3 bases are TGCAGCGTTGTTGGCCGGAACTACAATGAGCAGTTCTTC.

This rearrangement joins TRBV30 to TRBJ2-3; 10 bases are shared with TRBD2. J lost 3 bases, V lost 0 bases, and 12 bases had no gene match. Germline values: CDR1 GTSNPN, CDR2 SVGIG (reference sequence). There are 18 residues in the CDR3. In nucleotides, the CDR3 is TGTGCCTGGAGTGTAAAAGCGGGGGGGCCTATGGGTACAGATACGCAGTATTTT. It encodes CAWSVKAGGPMGTDTQYF.

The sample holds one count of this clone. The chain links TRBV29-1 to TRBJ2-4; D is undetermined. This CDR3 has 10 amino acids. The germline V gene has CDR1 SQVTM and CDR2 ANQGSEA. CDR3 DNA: TGCCCTCATTCCAAAAACATTCAGTACTTC. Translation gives CPHSKNIQYF.

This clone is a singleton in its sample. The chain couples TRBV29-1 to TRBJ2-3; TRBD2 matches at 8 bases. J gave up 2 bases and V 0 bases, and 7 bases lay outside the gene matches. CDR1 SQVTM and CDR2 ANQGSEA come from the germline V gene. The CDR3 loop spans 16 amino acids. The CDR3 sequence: CSVEDLKRGYTDTQYF. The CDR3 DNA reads TGCAGCGTTGAAGATCTTAAGCGGGGGTACACAGATACGCAGTATTTT.

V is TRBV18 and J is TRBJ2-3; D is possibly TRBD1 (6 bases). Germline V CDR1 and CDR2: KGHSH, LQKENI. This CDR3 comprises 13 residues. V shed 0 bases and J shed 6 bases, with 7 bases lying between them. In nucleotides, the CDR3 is TGTGCCAGCTCACCACCGGGGGCGGATACGCAGTATTTT. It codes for CASSPPGADTQYF. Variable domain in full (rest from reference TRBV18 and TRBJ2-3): NAGVMQNPRHLVRRRGQEARLRCSPMKGHSHVYWYRQLPEEGLKFMVYLQKENIIDESGMPKERFSAEFPKEGPSILRIQQVVRGDSAAYFCASSPPGADTQYFGPGTRLTVL.

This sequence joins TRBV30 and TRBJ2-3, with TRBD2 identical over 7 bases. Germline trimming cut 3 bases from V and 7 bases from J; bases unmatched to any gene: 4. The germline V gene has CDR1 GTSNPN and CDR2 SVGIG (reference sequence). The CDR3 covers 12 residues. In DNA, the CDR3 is TGTGCCTGGAGCCCTAGCGGTTATACGCAGTATTTT. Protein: CAWSPSGYTQYF.

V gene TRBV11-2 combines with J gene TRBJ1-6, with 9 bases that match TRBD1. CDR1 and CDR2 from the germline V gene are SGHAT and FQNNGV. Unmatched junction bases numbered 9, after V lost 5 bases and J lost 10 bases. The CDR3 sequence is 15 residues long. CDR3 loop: CASSISGTGRSPLHF. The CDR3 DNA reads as TGTGCCAGCAGCATATCCGGGACAGGGCGGTCACCCCTCCACTTT.

DNA for the CDR3: TGTGCCAGCAGCAACCGCGGACAGGGGGCCAACGAGCAGTACTTC. Protein product: CASSNRGQGANEQYF. The chain carries TRBV7-9 and TRBJ2-7, with 11 bases that match TRBD1. The germline V gene has CDR1 SEHNR and CDR2 FQNEAQ (reference sequence). The CDR3 has 15 amino acids. V shed 5 bases and J 5 bases; nucleotides not matched to a gene: 8.

The CDR3 here is CSTTSGGTEAFF. The DNA for the CDR3 is TGCTCCACGACTTCAGGGGGCACTGAAGCTTTCTTT. This sequence joins TRBV29-1 and TRBJ1-1; 7 bases are shared with TRBD1. In germline, CDR1 is SQVTM, CDR2 ANQGSEA. This CDR3 contains 12 residues.

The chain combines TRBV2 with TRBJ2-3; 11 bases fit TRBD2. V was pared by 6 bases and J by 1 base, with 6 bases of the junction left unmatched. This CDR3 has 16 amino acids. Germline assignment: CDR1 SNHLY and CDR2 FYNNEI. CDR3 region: CASRGLLAGGTDTQYF. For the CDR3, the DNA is TGTGCCAGCAGGGGATTACTAGCGGGGGGCACAGATACGCAGTATTTT.

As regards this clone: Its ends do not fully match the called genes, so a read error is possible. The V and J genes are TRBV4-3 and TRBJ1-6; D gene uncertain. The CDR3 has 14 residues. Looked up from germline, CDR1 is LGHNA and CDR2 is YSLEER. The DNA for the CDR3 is TGCGCCAACAGCCAAGCCATACTTAATTCACCCCTCCACTTT. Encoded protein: CANSQAILNSPLHF.

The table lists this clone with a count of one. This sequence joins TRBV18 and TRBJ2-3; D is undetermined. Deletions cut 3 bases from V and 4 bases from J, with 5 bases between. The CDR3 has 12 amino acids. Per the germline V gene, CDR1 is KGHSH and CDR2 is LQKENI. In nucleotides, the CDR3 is TGTGCCAGCTCACCGGCGGCAGATACGCAGTATTTT. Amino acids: CASSPAADTQYF. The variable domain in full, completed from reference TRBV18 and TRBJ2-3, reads NAGVMQNPRHLVRRRGQEARLRCSPMKGHSHVYWYRQLPEEGLKFMVYLQKENIIDESGMPKERFSAEFPKEGPSILRIQQVVRGDSAAYFCASSPAADTQYFGPGTRLTVL.

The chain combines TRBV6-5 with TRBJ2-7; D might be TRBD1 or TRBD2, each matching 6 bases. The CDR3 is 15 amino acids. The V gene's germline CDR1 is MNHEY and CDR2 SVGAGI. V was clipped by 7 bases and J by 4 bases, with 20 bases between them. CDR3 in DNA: TGTGCCAGCACCAAAACACAGGGACTGGTGTACGAGCAGTACTTC. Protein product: CASTKTQGLVYEQYF.

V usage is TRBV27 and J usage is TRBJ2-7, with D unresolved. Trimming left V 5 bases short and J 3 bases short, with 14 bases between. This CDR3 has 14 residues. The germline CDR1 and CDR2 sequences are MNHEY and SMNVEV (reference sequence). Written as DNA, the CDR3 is TGTGCCAGCAGTCCCCTGGACGGCCGCTACGAGCAGTACTTC. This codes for CASSPLDGRYEQYF.

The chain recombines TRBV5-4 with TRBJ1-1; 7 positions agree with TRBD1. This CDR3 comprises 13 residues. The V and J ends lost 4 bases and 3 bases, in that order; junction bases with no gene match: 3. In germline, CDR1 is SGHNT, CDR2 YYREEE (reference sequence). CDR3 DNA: TGTGCCAGCAGCGGGGACAGCTACACTGAAGCTTTCTTT. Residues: CASSGDSYTEAFF.

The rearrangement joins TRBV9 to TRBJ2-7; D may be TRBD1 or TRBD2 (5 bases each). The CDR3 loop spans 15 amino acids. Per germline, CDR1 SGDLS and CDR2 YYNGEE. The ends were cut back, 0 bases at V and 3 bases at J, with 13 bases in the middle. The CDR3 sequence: CASSVDLGDLYEQYF. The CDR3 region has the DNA TGTGCCAGCAGCGTAGACCTTGGGGACCTCTACGAGCAGTACTTC. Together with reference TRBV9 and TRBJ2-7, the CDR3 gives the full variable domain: DSGVTQTPKHLITATGQRVTLRCSPRSGDLSVYWYQQSLDQGLQFLIQYYNGEERAKGNILERFSAQQFPDLHSELNLSSLELGDSALYFCASSVDLGDLYEQYFGPGTRLTVT.